These 15 T cell receptor beta chains came from one sample sequenced in a study of cytomegalovirus exposure and HLA in healthy donors. The PCR employed 60 Vbeta primers together with 13 Jbeta primers. Data came from immunoSEQ multiplex PCR; TCRdb stores just in-frame clones and leaves some out. The sample holds about 90,000 clones; about 72% are singletons and the top ten take under 2.5%. Material for sequencing was PBMCs. Receptors were obtained from a young man in good health and CMV-seronegative.

The gene calls are TRBV29-1 and TRBJ2-7; a possible D gene is TRBD1 (5 bases). The germline gives CDR1 SQVTM, CDR2 ANQGSEA. V was pared by 6 bases and J by 1 base, with 13 bases between. The CDR3 spans 13 residues. CDR3 sequence reads: CSVDTGLSYEQYF. The CDR3 DNA is TGCAGCGTCGACACAGGCTTGTCCTACGAGCAGTACTTC.

The chain carries TRBV19 and TRBJ2-1, with unresolved D. Germline lookup yields CDR1 LNHDA and CDR2 SQIVND (reference sequence). V shed 1 base and J shed 2 bases, with 9 bases lying between them. The CDR3 consists of 15 residues. CDR3 sequence (DNA): TGTGCCAGTAGTATAGTACTGGCGGCCTACAATGAGCAGTTCTTC. It yields the protein CASSIVLAAYNEQFF.

In its sample, this clone was seen a few times. The chain carries TRBV6-4 and TRBJ2-1, with 13 bases identical to TRBD2. Trimming removed 3 bases from V and 7 bases from J; junction bases left unmatched: 0. Per the germline V gene, CDR1 is MRHNA and CDR2 is SNTAGT. This CDR3 has 14 residues. The CDR3 loop is CASSETSGGNEQFF. The CDR3 DNA is TGTGCCAGCAGTGAGACTAGCGGGGGGAATGAGCAGTTCTTC.

V and J are TRBV6-6 and TRBJ2-7; 8 bases map to TRBD2. The CDR3 extends over 15 amino acids. Unmatched junction bases numbered 4, after V lost 0 bases and J lost 3 bases. In germline, CDR1 is MNHNY, CDR2 SVGAGI (reference sequence). CDR3 sequence (DNA): TGTGCCAGCAGTTACTCAGGGACTAGAAACTACGAGCAGTACTTC. Translating it yields CASSYSGTRNYEQYF.

V gene TRBV19 combines with J gene TRBJ1-1; 8 bases are shared with TRBD1. There are 17 residues in the CDR3. With 0 bases clipped from V and 4 bases from J, the junction kept 10 bases outside the gene matches. The germline CDR1 and CDR2 sequences are LNHDA and SQIVND (reference sequence). CDR3 loop: CASSIELTGVWSTEAFF. The DNA of the CDR3 is TGTGCCAGTAGTATAGAACTGACAGGGGTTTGGAGCACTGAAGCTTTCTTT.

With respect to this clone: An end of the junction does not agree with germline; a read error may underlie this. The chain joins TRBV27 to TRBJ1-5; TRBD1 matches at 7 bases. The CDR3 is 15 amino acids. Germline V gives CDR1 MNHEY, CDR2 SMNVEV (reference sequence). In nucleotides, the CDR3 is TGTGCCAGCAGTTTAGGGGACAGTAGCTATCAGCCCCAGCATTTT. It yields the protein CASSLGDSSYQPQHF.

This chain links TRBV7-9 with TRBJ1-3; possible D gene TRBD1, 5 bases. This CDR3 has 12 amino acids. Per the germline V gene, CDR1 is SEHNR and CDR2 is FQNEAQ (reference sequence). V gave up 5 bases and J gave up 8 bases, with 10 bases separating them. The CDR3 loop reads CASSLSRDTIYF. The DNA of the CDR3 is TGTGCCAGCAGCCTTTCCAGGGACACCATATATTTT.

The V gene is TRBV6-5, the J gene TRBJ1-2, with a weak D call TRBD1 (6 bases). The germline V gene has CDR1 MNHEY and CDR2 SVGAGI. CDR3 length: 14 residues. Trimming left V 6 bases short and J 2 bases short, with 13 bases between. CDR3 in amino acids: CASSQTGTNYGYTF. As DNA, the CDR3 is TGTGCCAGCAGCCAGACCGGGACAAACTATGGCTACACCTTC.

The chain employs TRBV27 and TRBJ1-6; 10 bases agree with TRBD1. The V gene's germline CDR1 is MNHEY and CDR2 SMNVEV (reference sequence). This CDR3 spans 15 amino acids. V was clipped by 6 bases and J by 9 bases; unmatched bases: 8. CDR3 region: CASRGTGVGGSPLHF. CDR3 nucleotides: TGTGCCAGCAGAGGGACAGGGGTTGGGGGTTCACCCCTCCACTTT.

The rearrangement uses TRBV28 and TRBJ1-1; TRBD1 agrees at 7 bases. Germline V gene lookup returns CDR1 MDHEN and CDR2 SYDVKM. J was trimmed by 1 base and V by 6 bases; bases with no gene match: 8. This CDR3 region has 15 residues. DNA for the CDR3: TGTGCCAGCAGCCGCGGGACAGATCCGAACACTGAAGCTTTCTTT. Its protein is CASSRGTDPNTEAFF.

The chain is built from TRBV14 and TRBJ2-3; D ambiguous. This CDR3 is built from 15 residues. Germline CDR1 reads SGHDN; CDR2 reads FVKESK. V lost 1 base to trimming and J lost 0 bases, with 8 bases between them. DNA for the CDR3: TGTGCCAGCAGCCAAGTAGAGAGTAGCACAGATACGCAGTATTTT. It yields the protein CASSQVESSTDTQYF.

The genes are TRBV30 and TRBJ2-1, with TRBD2 matching over 8 bases. Looked up from germline, CDR1 is GTSNPN and CDR2 is SVGIG (reference sequence). The CDR3 loop spans 14 amino acids. V lost 2 bases to trimming and J lost 4 bases; unmatched junction nucleotides: 4. As DNA, the CDR3 is TGTGCCTGGAGTCGGGGGGGGTCTTACAATGAGCAGTTCTTC. As protein: CAWSRGGSYNEQFF.

V and J are TRBV18 and TRBJ1-1, with D possibly matching TRBD1 (5 bases). Germline V gene data show CDR1 as KGHSH and CDR2 as LQKENI. This CDR3 is built from 15 residues. Trimming shortened V by 2 bases and J by 5 bases, and 15 bases separated the two germline ends. The CDR3 sequence is CASSPIRREGTEAFF. DNA for the CDR3: TGTGCCAGCTCACCAATACGACGGGAGGGGACTGAAGCTTTCTTT.

This chain connects TRBV5-1 to TRBJ1-3, with 8 bases matching TRBD1. The CDR3 contains 15 residues. With V trimmed by 4 bases and J by 2 bases, 5 bases remained unmatched. The germline CDR1 and CDR2 sequences are SGHRS and YFSETQ. The CDR3 here is CASSATGDPGNTIYF. DNA for the CDR3: TGCGCCAGCAGCGCGACAGGGGATCCTGGAAACACCATATATTTT.

The V gene is TRBV27, the J gene TRBJ2-1, with D perhaps matching TRBD2 (5 bases). Germline lookup yields CDR1 MNHEY and CDR2 SMNVEV (reference sequence). The CDR3 consists of 15 residues. The germline V and J ends were trimmed by 5 bases and 6 bases, with 17 bases remaining between them. CDR3 nucleotide sequence: TGTGCCAGCAGTGTCTCGCGGGTGAATTCCAATGAGCAGTTCTTC. Translated: CASSVSRVNSNEQFF.